The sequence of this T cell receptor beta chain was determined in a study of cytomegalovirus exposure and HLA in healthy donors (dated by TCRdb to about 2017). Study-level background: According to a later analysis, the roughly 120 validation repertoires were produced on the same platform as the 666 repertoires of the first cohort. The study combined high-throughput TCR immunosequencing, statistical association of individual TCRs with disease status, and machine learning to predict cytomegalovirus infection status. In addition to the first cohort of around 670 subjects, a separate validation cohort of 120 different subjects was used. The aim of the study was to test whether cataloging public T cell receptors could identify signatures of past pathogen exposure. The investigation overall reported the following: The authors suggested that the approach could potentially be generalized to other disease states and immunological phenotypes. All 120 or so repertoires were used to score co-occurrence in the validation cohort in a later analysis, because that analysis had no HLA typing for the cohort. The study listed approximately 160 TCR beta chains as associated with cytomegalovirus. The classifier was reported to diagnose cytomegalovirus status with high specificity and sensitivity in both the original cohort and the validation cohort. A later analysis found that TCRs clustered in the first cohort also tended to co-occur in the roughly 110 validation repertoires, with 94% of cluster scores above 0. In vitro tests confirmed that three of the cytomegalovirus-associated TCR beta chains recognize cytomegalovirus antigens. Most TCR sequences were observed very rarely across donors, whereas some public TCRs were present in many individuals.

For this clone: No antigen is known for it. One base away there is no much larger clone; base qualities are not given.

Separate from the approximately 700-subject first cohort, the validation cohort of roughly 120 subjects was the group to which the donors belonged. The CDR3, cysteine through phenylalanine, is 17 amino acids long. The CDR3 DNA has 51 bases and is translated from base 1. CDR1 SGHNT and CDR2 YYREEE were looked up in the germline V gene (reference sequence). Cut back by 0 bases and 4 bases, the V and J ends lie 17 bases apart. Libraries were constructed by the immunoSEQ multiplex PCR assay. The original pipeline was this. A statistical classification framework was built for diagnosing cytomegalovirus status from the catalog of TCR beta chain sequences. In TCRdb, the immuneACCESS table is reduced to in-frame sequences with V and J assigned. These tables do not hold every clone; where another copy was compared, an unresolved V gene accounts for under half, and the others remain unexplained. The D gene and trimming were derived from the DNA, and the V and J assignments and clone size from that table. The table for this sample lists under 250,000 clones; about 90% of them were counted only once. The ten biggest clones cover about 12% of the sample.

The sequence is built from TRBV5-4 and TRBJ2-1; the D gene is not confidently resolved. The sequencing sample was made of PBMCs. The origin of this receptor is a man aged 18-30 years in good health and CMV-seropositive. The CDR3 has the sequence CASSLEGRHLGYNEQFF. The DNA sequence is TGTGCCAGCAGCTTGGAAGGTAGACACCTGGGGTACAATGAGCAGTTCTTC.